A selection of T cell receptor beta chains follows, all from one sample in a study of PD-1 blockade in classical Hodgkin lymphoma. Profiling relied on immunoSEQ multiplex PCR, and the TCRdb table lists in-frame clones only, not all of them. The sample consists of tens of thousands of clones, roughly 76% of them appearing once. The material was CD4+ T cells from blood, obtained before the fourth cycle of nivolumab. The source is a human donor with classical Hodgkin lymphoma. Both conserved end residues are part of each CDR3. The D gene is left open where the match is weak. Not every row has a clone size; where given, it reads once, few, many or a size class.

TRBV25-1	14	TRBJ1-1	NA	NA	TGTGCCAGCAGTAGGTTAGGGTGGAACACTGAAGCTTTCTTT	CASSRLGWNTEAFF
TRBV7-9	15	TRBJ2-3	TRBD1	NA	TGTGCCAGCAGCTCCGGACAGGGGGCAGCAGATACGCAGTATTTT	CASSSGQGAADTQYF
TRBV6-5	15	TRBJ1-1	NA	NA	TGTGCCAGCACCGGAGGAGGGGGGGCGTGGACTGAAGCTTTCTTT	CASTGGGGAWTEAFF
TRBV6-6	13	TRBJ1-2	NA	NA	TGTGCCACCCAGGACAACCTTAACTATGGCTACACCTTC	CATQDNLNYGYTF
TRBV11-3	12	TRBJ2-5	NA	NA	TGTGCCAGCAGCTTAGACAGGGCGGCCCAGTACTTC	CASSLDRAAQYF
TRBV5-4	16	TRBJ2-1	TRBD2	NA	TGTGCCAGCAGCTTGGCGACTAGCGGGGGGGTACTTGAGCAGTTCTTC	CASSLATSGGVLEQFF
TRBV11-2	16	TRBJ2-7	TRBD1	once	TGTGCCAGCAGCCCCCTCCGGAGACAGGGCTTCTACGAGCAGTACTTC	CASSPLRRQGFYEQYF
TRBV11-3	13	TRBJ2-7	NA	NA	TGTGCCAGCAGCCCTGCCATGAGGGGAGAACAGTACTTC	CASSPAMRGEQYF
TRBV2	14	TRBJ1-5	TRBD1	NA	TGTGCCAGCAGTCGACAGGGGGCTATAGAGCCCCAGCATTTT	CASSRQGAIEPQHF
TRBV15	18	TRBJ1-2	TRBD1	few	TGTGCCACCAGCAAAAGGGAGGGACAGGGTTTCCCTAACTATGGCTACACCTTC	CATSKREGQGFPNYGYTF
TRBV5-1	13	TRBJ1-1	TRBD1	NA	TGCGCCAGCAGCCTGGAGGCCAGGGGGCAAGCTTTCTTT	CASSLEARGQAFF
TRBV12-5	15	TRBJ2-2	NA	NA	TGTGCTAGTGGTTCCGGGGTCTCTAACACCGGGGAGCTGTTTTTT	CASGSGVSNTGELFF
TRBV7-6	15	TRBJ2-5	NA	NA	TGTGCCAGCCCCAGAAGGGACCGGATGAAAGAGACCCAGTACTTC	CASPRRDRMKETQYF
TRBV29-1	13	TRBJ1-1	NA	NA	TGCAGCGTTGATCAGCAGATGAACACTGAAGCTTTCTTT	CSVDQQMNTEAFF
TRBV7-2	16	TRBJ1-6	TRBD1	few	TGTGCCAGCAGCCCTGCACCGACAGGGCTCAATTCACCCCTCCACTTT	CASSPAPTGLNSPLHF
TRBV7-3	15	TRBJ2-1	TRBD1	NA	TGTGCCAGCAGCGTCACAGGGGCGGCCTACAATGAGCAGTTCTTC	CASSVTGAAYNEQFF
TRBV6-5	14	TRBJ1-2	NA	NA	TGTGCCAGCAGTTTGTCAGGGCCTACCAATGGCTACACCTTC	CASSLSGPTNGYTF
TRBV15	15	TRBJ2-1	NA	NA	TGTGCCACCAGCAGAGGGGCGGGAATGAAAAATGAGCAGTTCTTC	CATSRGAGMKNEQFF